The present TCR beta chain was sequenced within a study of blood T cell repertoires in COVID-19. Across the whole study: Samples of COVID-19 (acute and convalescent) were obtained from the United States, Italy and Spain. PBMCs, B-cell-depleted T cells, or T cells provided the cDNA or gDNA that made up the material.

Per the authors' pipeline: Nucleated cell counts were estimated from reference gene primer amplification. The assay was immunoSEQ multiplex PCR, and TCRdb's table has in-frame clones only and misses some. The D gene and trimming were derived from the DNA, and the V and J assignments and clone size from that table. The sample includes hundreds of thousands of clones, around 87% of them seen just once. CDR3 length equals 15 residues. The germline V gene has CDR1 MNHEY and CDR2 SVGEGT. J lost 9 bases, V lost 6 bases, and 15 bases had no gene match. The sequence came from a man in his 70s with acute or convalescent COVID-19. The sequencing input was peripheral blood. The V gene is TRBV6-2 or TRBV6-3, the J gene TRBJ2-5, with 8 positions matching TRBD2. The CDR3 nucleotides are TGTGCCAGCAGCTCTCCGGGACTAGGCCGTGATTCCCAGTACTTC. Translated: CASSSPGLGRDSQYF.